The clone carrying this TCR beta chain appeared many times. A single record per CDR3 protein comes from TCRdb applying MiXCR to the 5' RACE reads. The sample holds some 350,000 distinct CDR3 sequences; more than 9% are singletons and the top ten take more than 15%. The sample is drawn from a study of T cells after yellow fever vaccination. Study information: Researchers used SMART-Seq v4 Ultra Low Input to prepare fractions that had low cell numbers.

The CDR3 is 14 amino acids. Trimming cost V 5 bases and J 0 bases, with 10 bases left between them. CDR1 is MNHEY and CDR2 is SMNVEV in the germline V gene (reference sequence). The receptor was isolated from a man aged 18-30 years who received the YFV17D yellow fever vaccine. The V and J genes are TRBV27 and TRBJ1-1; D gene uncertain. Sequenced here: PBMCs, sampled on the day of the first yellow fever vaccination. CDR3 in amino acids: CASSPSGMNTEAFF. The CDR3 nucleotides read TGTGCCAGCAGTCCCTCGGGCATGAACACTGAAGCTTTCTTT.